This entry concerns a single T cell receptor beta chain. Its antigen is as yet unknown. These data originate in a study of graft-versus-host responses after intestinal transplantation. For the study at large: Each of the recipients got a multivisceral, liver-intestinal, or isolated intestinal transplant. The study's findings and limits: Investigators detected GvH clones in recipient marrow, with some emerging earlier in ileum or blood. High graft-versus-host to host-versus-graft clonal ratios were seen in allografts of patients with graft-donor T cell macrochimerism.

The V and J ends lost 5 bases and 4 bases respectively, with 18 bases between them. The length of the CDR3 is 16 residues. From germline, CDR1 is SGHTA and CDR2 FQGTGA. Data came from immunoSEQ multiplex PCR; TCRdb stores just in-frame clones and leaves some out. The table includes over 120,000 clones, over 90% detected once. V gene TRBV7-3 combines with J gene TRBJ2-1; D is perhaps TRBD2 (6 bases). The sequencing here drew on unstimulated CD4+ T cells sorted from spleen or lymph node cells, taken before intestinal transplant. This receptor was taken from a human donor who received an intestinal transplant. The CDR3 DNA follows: TGTGCCAGCAGCCCGCAGAGTAGCGGCGTATACAATGAGCAGTTCTTC. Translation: CASSPQSSGVYNEQFF.